These 30 T cell receptor beta chains originate from one sample sequenced in a study of blood T cell repertoires in COVID-19. Data came from immunoSEQ multiplex PCR; TCRdb stores just in-frame clones and leaves some out. This sample has about 100,000 clones, with approximately 86% found just once. The sequenced sample consisted of PBMCs or T cells enriched from blood (not recorded which). The receptors shown here come from a woman aged 50 to 60 who had recovered from COVID-19.

The chain employs TRBV7-2 and TRBJ2-5, with 8 bases matching TRBD2. V was pared by 3 bases and J by 2 bases, with 11 bases of the junction left unmatched. The germline V gene encodes CDR1 SGHTA and CDR2 FQGNSA. This CDR3 comprises 17 residues. DNA for the CDR3: TGTGCCAGCAGCTTGGGGGCAAGCGGGGGACCACAAGAGACCCAGTACTTC. Amino acid sequence: CASSLGASGGPQETQYF.

V and J are TRBV28 and TRBJ2-2; 12 bases are a match to TRBD1. This CDR3 contains 18 residues. Unmatched junction bases numbered 15, after V lost 8 bases and J lost 5 bases. Per the germline V gene, CDR1 is MDHEN and CDR2 is SYDVKM. In nucleotides, the CDR3 is TGTGCCAGCCTATTCAAGAACCGGGACAGGGGGCAAACCGGGGAGCTGTTTTTT. The encoded protein is CASLFKNRDRGQTGELFF. The full variable domain, with the rest looked up from reference TRBV28 and TRBJ2-2, is DVKVTQSSRYLVKRTGEKVFLECVQDMDHENMFWYRQDPGLGLRLIYFSYDVKMKEKGDIPEGYSVSREKKERFSLILESASTNQTSMYLCASLFKNRDRGQTGELFFGEGSRLTVL.

The CDR3 is CASSQLAGGTDTQYF. The DNA for the CDR3 is TGTGCCAGCAGCCAGCTGGCGGGGGGGACAGATACGCAGTATTTT. The chain couples TRBV3-1 (or the pseudogene TRBV3-2) to TRBJ2-3, with TRBD2 matching 9 bases. This CDR3 contains 15 residues. The trim removed 3 bases at V and 3 bases at J, leaving 4 bases unmatched. CDR1 and CDR2 (germline): LGHDT, YNNKEL (reference sequence).

V gene TRBV7-9 combines with J gene TRBJ1-2; 10 positions agree with TRBD1. Germline CDR1 SEHNR, CDR2 FQNEAQ (reference sequence). Trimming removed 3 bases from V and 6 bases from J; junction bases left unmatched: 10. CDR3 size: 16 residues. The CDR3 protein is CASSLPMDRGKDGYTF. The CDR3 DNA sequence: TGTGCCAGCAGCTTGCCCATGGACAGGGGGAAGGATGGCTACACCTTC.

The CDR3 protein is CSAVTLTYEQYF. CDR3 bases: TGCAGCGCCGTGACACTGACCTACGAGCAGTACTTC. V gene TRBV29-1 combines with J gene TRBJ2-7; D not resolved. The CDR3 loop spans 12 amino acids. Per the germline V gene, CDR1 is SQVTM and CDR2 is ANQGSEA. Between the trimmed V and J ends, which lost 7 bases and 2 bases, there was a span of 12 bases.

The CDR3 bases are TGCGCCAGCAGCCGATCGGGGTCGAATTCACCCCTCCACTTT. This gives the protein CASSRSGSNSPLHF. This rearrangement joins TRBV5-1 to TRBJ1-6, with no clear D. Looked up from germline, CDR1 is SGHRS and CDR2 is YFSETQ. Trimming removed 4 bases from V and 7 bases from J, with 12 bases in between. CDR3 length equals 14 residues. Complete variable domain (other parts from reference TRBV5-1 and TRBJ1-6): KAGVTQTPRYLIKTRGQQVTLSCSPISGHRSVSWYQQTPGQGLQFLFEYFSETQRNKGNFPGRFSGRQFSNSRSEMNVSTLELGDSALYLCASSRSGSNSPLHFGNGTRLTVT.

The rearrangement joins TRBV5-1 to TRBJ2-1; 10 bases agree with TRBD1. The CDR3 spans 16 residues. Trimming cost V 0 bases and J 8 bases; bases outside gene matches: 8. In germline, CDR1 is SGHRS, CDR2 YFSETQ. The CDR3 nucleotides read TGCGCCAGCAGCTTGGCCGTGACAGGGGGCATCTATGAGCAGTTCTTC. Its protein product is CASSLAVTGGIYEQFF.

The chain employs TRBV18 and TRBJ2-5; D perhaps matches TRBD1 (5 bases). V was shortened by 0 bases and J by 4 bases, with 12 bases between the two germline ends. CDR3 length: 15 residues. Germline V lookup: CDR1 KGHSH, CDR2 LQKENI. The CDR3 DNA is TGTGCCAGCTCACCACCGAGTCTAGACAGAGAGACCCAGTACTTC. Protein product: CASSPPSLDRETQYF.

The CDR3 DNA reads TGTGCCAGCAGAAAAGACAGCAGAAGGACCGGGGAGCTGTTTTTT. Translated, it gives CASRKDSRRTGELFF. This chain connects TRBV6-5 to TRBJ2-2; D might be TRBD1 (5 bases). Trimming removed 6 bases at V and 5 bases at J, with 16 bases between. The CDR3 has 15 amino acids. Germline values: CDR1 MNHEY, CDR2 SVGAGI.

V gene TRBV19 combines with J gene TRBJ2-7; D is perhaps TRBD1 (6 bases). The germline V gene encodes CDR1 LNHDA and CDR2 SQIVND (reference sequence). The CDR3 contains 15 residues. Trimming pared 2 bases from V and 3 bases from J, leaving 14 bases between. CDR3: CASSIFQTGHYEQYF. The DNA for the CDR3 is TGTGCCAGTAGTATATTTCAAACGGGACACTACGAGCAGTACTTC.

V and J are TRBV27 and TRBJ1-6, with TRBD1 matching over 7 bases. CDR3 length: 15 amino acids. Germline V gene data show CDR1 as MNHEY and CDR2 as SMNVEV (reference sequence). V trimming: 6 bases; J trimming: 7 bases; junction bases outside the gene matches: 9. CDR3 region: CASRRDRGENSPLHF. In DNA, the CDR3 is TGTGCCAGCAGACGGGACAGAGGTGAGAATTCACCCCTCCACTTT.

In its sample, this clone was seen once. The J gene is TRBJ1-4, the V gene TRBV28; tentative D call: TRBD1 (5 bases). The V gene's germline CDR1 is MDHEN and CDR2 SYDVKM. The CDR3 is 15 amino acids. Trimming removed 6 bases at V and 7 bases at J, with 18 bases between. The CDR3 DNA reads as TGTGCCAGCAGCCGACCTGCGGGGGGTAGTGAAAAACTGTTTTTT. Its protein product is CASSRPAGGSEKLFF.

The table lists this clone with a few counts. V usage is TRBV3-1 (or the pseudogene TRBV3-2) and J usage is TRBJ1-6; 10 bases fit TRBD1. CDR3 length equals 14 residues. The V gene end was trimmed by 4 bases and the J gene end by 12 bases; junction bases not matched to a gene: 6. Per germline, CDR1 LGHDT and CDR2 YNNKEL (reference sequence). The CDR3 here is CASSPGTGEGPLHF. In DNA, the CDR3 is TGTGCCAGCAGCCCCGGGACAGGGGAGGGACCCCTCCACTTT.

This chain links TRBV27 with TRBJ1-4; TRBD1 matches at 9 bases. This CDR3 contains 14 residues. V was pared by 6 bases and J by 8 bases, with 7 bases of the junction left unmatched. The V gene's germline CDR1 is MNHEY and CDR2 SMNVEV (reference sequence). CDR3 sequence reads: CASRRDRASEKLFF. The CDR3 DNA sequence: TGTGCCAGCAGGCGGGACAGGGCGTCCGAAAAACTGTTTTTT. The full variable domain, its missing parts supplied by reference TRBV27 and TRBJ1-4, is EAQVTQNPRYLITVTGKKLTVTCSQNMNHEYMSWYRQDPGLGLRQIYYSMNVEVTDKGDVPEGYKVSRKEKRNFPLILESPSPNQTSLYFCASRRDRASEKLFFGSGTQLSVL.

This rearrangement joins TRBV19 to TRBJ1-5; TRBD1 matches at 12 bases. The ends lost 6 bases at V and 3 bases at J; junction bases unmatched: 6. The germline CDR1 and CDR2 sequences are LNHDA and SQIVND (reference sequence). This CDR3 has 16 amino acids. The CDR3 here is CASRKGTGGDNQPQHF. In DNA form, the CDR3 reads TGTGCCAGTAGAAAGGGGACAGGGGGCGACAATCAGCCCCAGCATTTT.

The V gene is TRBV4-1, the J gene TRBJ2-2; D is possibly TRBD1 (6 bases). Germline CDR1 and CDR2: MGHRA and YSYEKL. The ends were cut back, 6 bases at V and 5 bases at J, with 16 bases in the middle. CDR3 length: 15 amino acids. The CDR3 here is CASRLTGQTTGELFF. The CDR3, as DNA: TGCGCCAGCAGGCTTACTGGACAGACGACCGGGGAGCTGTTTTTT.

The rearrangement links TRBV19 to TRBJ1-2; the match to TRBD1 covers 9 bases. V shed 5 bases and J 4 bases; nucleotides not matched to a gene: 8. Germline assignment: CDR1 LNHDA and CDR2 SQIVND (reference sequence). The CDR3 is 15 amino acids. The CDR3 region has the DNA TGTGCCAGTAGTCCAGAATCGACAGGGGGCTATGGCTACACCTTC. This gives the protein CASSPESTGGYGYTF. Variable domain in full (rest from reference TRBV19 and TRBJ1-2): DGGITQSPKYLFRKEGQNVTLSCEQNLNHDAMYWYRQDPGQGLRLIYYSQIVNDFQKGDIAEGYSVSREKKESFPLTVTSAQKNPTAFYLCASSPESTGGYGYTFGSGTRLTVV.

This clone appeared once. The DNA of the CDR3 is TGTGCCAGCAGACTTACGGGACAGGTCACGAATGAGCAGTTCTTC. Protein sequence: CASRLTGQVTNEQFF. This chain uses TRBV2 with TRBJ2-1; the match to TRBD1 covers 8 bases. V lost 6 bases, J lost 7 bases, and 11 bases stayed unmatched. This CDR3 contains 15 residues. The germline gives CDR1 SNHLY, CDR2 FYNNEI.

This chain's CDR3 is CASSKVDRINQPQHF. CDR3 bases: TGTGCCAGCAGCAAAGTGGACAGAATTAATCAGCCCCAGCATTTT. The chain carries TRBV21-1 and TRBJ1-5; no DNA check was done on the table's D call, TRBD1. TRBV21-1 constitutes a pseudogene. The CDR3 consists of 15 residues.

The V and J genes are TRBV6-4 and TRBJ2-2; D possibly corresponds to TRBD2 (6 bases). The germline V gene encodes CDR1 MRHNA and CDR2 SNTAGT. The CDR3 length is 19 residues. V shed 2 bases and J shed 3 bases, with 22 bases lying between them. The CDR3 bases are TGTGCCAGCAGTGACATGGGAGGAGTAGGGCAGGTCGACACCGGGGAGCTGTTTTTT. This gives the protein CASSDMGGVGQVDTGELFF.

The rearrangement uses TRBV5-1 and TRBJ2-1, with a tentative D call TRBD2 (5 bases). Looked up from germline, CDR1 is SGHRS and CDR2 is YFSETQ. The germline V and J ends were trimmed by 10 bases and 0 bases, with 17 bases remaining between them. The CDR3 loop spans 15 amino acids. CDR3 DNA sequence: TGCGCCGGGTCCCCGGCGGGCGCCTCCTACAATGAGCAGTTCTTC. This gives the protein CAGSPAGASYNEQFF. Based on the CDR3 plus reference TRBV5-1 and TRBJ2-1, the full variable domain is KAGVTQTPRYLIKTRGQQVTLSCSPISGHRSVSWYQQTPGQGLQFLFEYFSETQRNKGNFPGRFSGRQFSNSRSEMNVSTLELGDSALYLCAGSPAGASYNEQFFGPGTRLTVL.

This chain joins TRBV5-5 and TRBJ2-7, with 7 bases fitting TRBD2. Germline values: CDR1 SGHKS, CDR2 YYEKEE (reference sequence). This CDR3 is 15 amino acids long. Trimming at V came to 2 bases and at J to 2 bases, leaving 7 bases not matched to a gene. CDR3 sequence reads: CASSLEREGTYEQYF. The DNA for the CDR3 is TGTGCCAGCAGCTTAGAAAGGGAGGGGACCTACGAGCAGTACTTC.

The rearrangement joins TRBV2 to TRBJ1-4; the D gene is possibly TRBD1 (6 bases). Germline V gene lookup returns CDR1 SNHLY and CDR2 FYNNEI. V lost 8 bases and J 5 bases, leaving 12 bases between the germline ends. The CDR3 runs to 13 residues. The CDR3 DNA follows: TGTGCCAGCCTGGACAGCCACAATGAAAAACTGTTTTTT. It translates to CASLDSHNEKLFF.

This sequence joins TRBV28 and TRBJ1-5; 10 nucleotides agree with TRBD1. The germline CDR1 and CDR2 sequences are MDHEN and SYDVKM. The V and J ends lost 6 bases and 6 bases, in that order; junction bases with no gene match: 8. The CDR3 totals 15 residues. The CDR3 reads CASRYRDRGFQPQHF. The CDR3, as DNA: TGTGCCAGCAGATACCGGGACAGGGGTTTTCAGCCCCAGCATTTT.

The J gene is TRBJ1-5, the V gene TRBV5-1, with D possibly matching TRBD1 (5 bases). Trimming cost V 1 base and J 3 bases, with 11 bases left between them. Germline CDR1 and CDR2: SGHRS and YFSETQ. The CDR3 spans 15 residues. The CDR3 sequence is CASSLMGGDNQPQHF. The CDR3 DNA reads TGCGCCAGCAGCTTGATGGGGGGGGACAATCAGCCCCAGCATTTT.

This chain links TRBV29-1 with TRBJ1-4, with D hard to call. V was trimmed by 6 bases and J by 4 bases, leaving 9 bases between them. The CDR3 sequence is 12 residues long. CDR1 SQVTM and CDR2 ANQGSEA come from the germline V gene. The CDR3 loop reads CSVAGVNEKLFF. The CDR3 nucleotides read TGCAGCGTAGCCGGGGTTAATGAAAAACTGTTTTTT.

The chain recombines TRBV18 with TRBJ2-7; TRBD2 aligns across 7 bases. CDR3 length equals 14 residues. Trimming removed 3 bases from V and 1 base from J; junction bases left unmatched: 3. The germline CDR1 and CDR2 sequences are KGHSH and LQKENI. CDR3 nucleotides: TGTGCCAGCTCACCCCGGGGGGAATCCTACGAGCAGTACTTC. Translated: CASSPRGESYEQYF.

This chain uses TRBV27 with TRBJ2-2; the match to TRBD2 covers 13 bases. CDR1 MNHEY and CDR2 SMNVEV come from the germline V gene (reference sequence). The V gene end was trimmed by 3 bases and the J gene end by 7 bases; junction bases not matched to a gene: 5. The CDR3 is 16 residues long. As DNA, the CDR3 is TGTGCCAGCAGTTTTACTAGCGGGGGGGCCTTCGGGGAGCTGTTTTTT. Its translation: CASSFTSGGAFGELFF.

The chain combines TRBV6-5 with TRBJ1-2; maybe TRBD1 (5 bases). Germline V gene sequence: CDR1 MNHEY, CDR2 SVGAGI. Trimming left V 6 bases short and J 7 bases short, with 18 bases between. The CDR3 spans 14 residues. The CDR3 protein is CASRGEGRRFGYTF. In DNA form, the CDR3 reads TGTGCCAGCAGGGGGGAGGGGCGGAGGTTTGGCTACACCTTC.

The CDR3 region is CASSQDLWQGSTDTQYF. The CDR3 DNA reads as TGCGCCAGCAGCCAAGATCTATGGCAGGGAAGTACAGATACGCAGTATTTT. This chain connects TRBV4-1 to TRBJ2-3; TRBD1 might be the D (5 bases). The CDR3 length is 17 residues. Trimming took 0 bases from V and 3 from J, leaving 16 bases between them. Germline V CDR1 and CDR2: MGHRA, YSYEKL.